This T cell receptor (beta chain) was obtained from a study of cytomegalovirus exposure and HLA in healthy donors (dated by TCRdb to 2016 to 2017). With respect to the entire study: An earlier analysis of around 600 of the donors reported roughly 300 Gb of sequence data and 117 million unique TCR beta sequences from approximately 180 million T cells. About 320 gigabases of sequencing data and tens of millions of unique TCR sequences were included in an early release covering roughly 600 HLA-typed donors. Among the roughly 410 genotyped donors, around 79% belonged to the genetic ancestry cluster associated with self-reported Caucasian donors. The study was designed to test whether signatures of past pathogen exposure could be identified by cataloging public T cell receptors. The study used immunosequencing to profile the T cell repertoires of hundreds of subjects and linked those repertoires to cytomegalovirus serostatus. In addition to the first cohort of around 670 subjects, a separate validation cohort of 120 different subjects was used. High-throughput TCR immunosequencing, statistical association of individual TCRs with disease status, and machine learning were combined to predict cytomegalovirus infection status. In a later analysis, previously published TCR beta repertoires from several hundred donors were re-analyzed and high-resolution HLA genotyping was added so that TCR occurrence patterns could be studied. In the later analysis, no new phenotypic data were used to find candidate immune exposures; instead, reliance was placed on TCR beta sequences and their occurrence across donors. An earlier analysis of roughly 580 of the donors used high-throughput TCR beta sequencing to judge whether each TCR beta V gene segment behaved as functional or pseudogenic. Donor age, sex, ethnicity and CMV serostatus were compiled together with the repertoire data. Genome-wide SNP genotypes for about 65% of the roughly 670 donors were used in a later genetic analysis, which treated that subset as a discovery cohort. Every repertoire in the discovery cohort had been generated on one and the same sequencing platform. Class I and class II HLA loci were covered by the typing at four-digit resolution. Typing coverage differed by locus: A, B, C, DRB1 and DQB1 were typed in roughly 620-630 donors, DQA1 in about 500, DPA1 in roughly 590, and DPB1 in 400 to 490. A few DR-DQ haplotypes were treated as single units for association and clustering because of strong linkage in the cohort. Among about 400 genotyped donors of the cohort, an average of approximately 200,000 unique TCR beta nucleotide sequences was sequenced per donor, of which roughly 17% were non-productive. Paper-wide results and their limitations: Because counts were too low, 15 to 20 rarely observed V segments, including chromosome 9 orphons, were left out of the earlier analysis of several hundred of the donors. The only immune exposure information available for the cohort was CMV serostatus. Specific HLA alleles were associated with 15,000 to 20,000 TCR beta sequences at a false discovery rate of 0.05 in a later analysis. Several of the top co-occurrence clusters appeared to be linked to parvovirus B19, influenza, CMV and Epstein-Barr virus, according to a later analysis. A later genetic analysis reported fewer N-insertions in productive TCRs among donors in an Asian-associated ancestry cluster than the roughly 700-donor mean. V-gene and J-gene trimming of TCR beta chains was associated with a missense DCLRE1C variant in a later genetic analysis, and the association was replicated in an independent cohort. It was suggested by the authors that the approach could potentially be generalized to other disease states and immunological phenotypes. While some public TCRs were present in many individuals, most TCR sequences turned up only very rarely across donors. The 87-base-pair reads could not distinguish some IMGT-functional V segments, including TRBV6-2 and TRBV6-3, so those segments were excluded. A cluster of highly shared sequence variants was judged likely to represent a technical artifact of the sequencing pipeline. The study listed around 160 TCR beta chains as associated with cytomegalovirus. A further reported finding was that TCR beta sequences accurately predicted the HLA-A and HLA-B alleles for most subjects in the first cohort. In a later analysis, the rate of TCR association differed among HLA loci, with DRB1 alleles having the most associated TCRs and HLA-C alleles having the fewest. Correlated functional status among segregating V segments might be attributable to linkage disequilibrium, but an unknown experimental factor could not be ruled out. The classifier was reported to diagnose cytomegalovirus status with high specificity and sensitivity in both the original and validation cohorts. In vitro tests confirmed that a few of the cytomegalovirus-associated TCR beta chains recognize cytomegalovirus antigens. Presence/absence analyses assumed roughly uniform sequencing depth across donors, an assumption that may not hold. Only TCR beta chains were sequenced in this cohort, and the absence of alpha or paired-chain data limited detectable features. When HLA alleles, especially DR and DQ, strongly co-occurred, TCR associations were difficult to assign to individual alleles. An earlier analysis of around 540 of the donors showed that most TCR beta V segments appeared in productive rearrangements either about 87% or about 30% of the time, which broadly matched IMGT annotations. According to a later analysis, most CMV-associated TCR beta chains appeared to be HLA-restricted, and the HLA associations seemed to be driven largely by CMV exposure. HLA typing was unavailable for some donors at each locus, so association tests used only the typed subset. In a later analysis, HLA-associated TCR beta chains showed more clonal expansion and lower generation probabilities than non-associated chains that were equally common.

The library was obtained by the immunoSEQ multiplex PCR assay. The multiplex PCR relied on a mix of 60 forward primers for TCR Vbeta segments and 13 reverse primers for TCR Jbeta segments. A multiplex PCR assay on genomic DNA amplified the CDR3 region of rearranged TCR beta genes. The amplified TCR beta libraries were sequenced on the Illumina HiSeq System as 87-base-pair reads. From the authors' description of their analysis: Across the roughly 700 repertoires, a later analysis counted approximately 75 million unique TCR beta chains, 9.5 million to 12 million of which were shared by at least two donors. Raw reads were error-corrected and collapsed into unique sequences by a nearest-neighbor algorithm in which closely related sequences were merged to remove PCR and sequencing errors. Alignment of CDR3 sequences to IMGT reference sequences was used to assign V, D and J gene segments. Each retained sequence needed at least a six-nucleotide match to both a V gene segment and a J gene segment. Rearrangements were classified as productive when the CDR3 lacked stop codons and remained in frame with V and J, and all other rearrangements were classified as non-productive. Following IMGT convention, CDR3 was defined as the stretch from the second conserved V-encoded cysteine to the conserved J-encoded phenylalanine. The earlier analysis of 500 to 750 of the donors excluded any sequence lacking an unambiguous match to a single V gene segment. An earlier analysis of a few hundred of the donors called V segments functional above 56.7% productive rearrangements and segregating when the between-donor standard deviation exceeded 5%. To diagnose cytomegalovirus status from the catalog of TCR beta chain sequences, a statistical classification framework was built. A later analysis assigned V and J genes by comparing TCR nucleotide sequences with IMGT/GENE-DB human TR gene sequences. In a later analysis, CDR3 sequences and most-parsimonious VDJ recombination scenarios were assigned using the TCRdist pipeline. A later analysis defined each TCR beta chain by its CDR3 amino acid sequence plus V-gene family, and excluded reads lacking a unique V-gene family. A later analysis removed 500 to 650 highly shared, low-generation-probability nucleotide sequences to deal with suspected cross-contamination and a sequencing artifact. A later analysis calculated a clonal expansion index for each public chain from normalized within-repertoire ranks of inferred template counts. Generation probabilities in a later analysis came from a VDJ recombination model fitted to out-of-frame rearrangements, and those results were checked against IGoR. Hypergeometric tests were used in a later analysis to score TCR-TCR, TCR-HLA and TCR-CMV co-occurrence, with a repertoire-size bias correction applied to the TCR pairs. False discovery rates were estimated in a later analysis by permuting HLA or CMV assignments 20 times. In a later analysis, co-occurring TCRs were grouped using DBSCAN, and TCRdist sequence similarity was added for clustering within HLA-allele-positive subsets. Repertoires with fewer than 30,000 or more than 120,000 public chains were left out of co-occurrence clustering, as were about 5 repertoires with anomalous nucleotide sharing. Drawn from immuneACCESS, this table holds only the in-frame rearrangements with V and J called that TCRdb kept. Clones are partly lost; checked studies trace under half to an unresolved V gene and leave the rest unexplained. V, J and clone size are those of that table, while D and trimming were read from the DNA. The sample yields some 130,000 clones; 55% to 80% were counted once. Under 2.5% of the sample lies in the top ten.

The cohort was made up of 650 to 700 healthy bone marrow donors. All cohort members were sampled while nominally healthy, although unrecorded immune exposures were likely present. The donor tested CMV seronegative and was one of the 352 seronegative cohort members. Each donor provided a peripheral blood sample, and peripheral blood mononuclear cells were used for TCR beta sequencing. The Qiagen DNeasy Blood Extraction Kit was used to extract genomic DNA from the blood cell samples. Relative to germline, V is 4 bases shorter and J is 5 bases shorter, with 18 bases between their ends. Taken from the germline V gene, the CDR1 and CDR2 loops are SGHRS and YFSETQ. The CDR3 has 15 amino acids, counting the end cysteine and phenylalanine. The read is trimmed to its CDR3 DNA, 45 bases read in frame from base 1. Remarks on this clone: The antigen it binds to is not known. Base qualities are not provided; no much larger clone lies one nucleotide away.

This clonotype was obtained from a woman between 40 and 50 years old in good health and CMV-seronegative. The chain employs TRBV5-1 and TRBJ2-5; TRBD1 might be the D gene, on 8 matching bases. Specimen: PBMCs. In nucleotide form, the sequence is TGCGCCAGCAGCCGGGGGGACAGGAGTGGGGAGACCCAGTACTTC. Translated, it reads CASSRGDRSGETQYF.